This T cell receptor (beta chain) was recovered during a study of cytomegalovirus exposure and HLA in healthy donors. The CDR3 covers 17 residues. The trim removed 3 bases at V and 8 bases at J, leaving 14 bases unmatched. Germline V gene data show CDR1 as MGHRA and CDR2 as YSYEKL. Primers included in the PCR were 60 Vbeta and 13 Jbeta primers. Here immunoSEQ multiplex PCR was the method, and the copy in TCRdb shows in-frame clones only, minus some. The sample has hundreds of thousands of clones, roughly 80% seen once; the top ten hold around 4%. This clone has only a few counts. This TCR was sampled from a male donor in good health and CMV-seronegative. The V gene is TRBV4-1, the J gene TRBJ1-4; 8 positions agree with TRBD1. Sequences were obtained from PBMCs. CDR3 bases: TGCGCCAGCAGCCATTGGACAGGGATTAGGGAAAAGGAAAAACTGTTTTTT. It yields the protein CASSHWTGIREKEKLFF.